This passage covers 29 T cell receptor beta chains from one sample sequenced in a study of T cell changes during pregnancy in multiple sclerosis. Assay used: immunoSEQ multiplex PCR; TCRdb lists only in-frame clones, some missing. This table holds more than 25,000 clones, about 90% found once. The sample here was peripheral blood, taken in the first trimester of pregnancy. All receptors come from a female donor in good health, enrolled as a control in a pregnancy study.

The chain uses TRBV14 and TRBJ2-7; no clear D. This CDR3 is 13 amino acids long. V gave up 4 bases and J gave up 0 bases, with 7 bases separating them. The V gene's germline CDR1 is SGHDN and CDR2 FVKESK. DNA of the CDR3: TGTGCCAGCAGCCCTTTGAGCTCCTACGAGCAGTACTTC. Translation: CASSPLSSYEQYF.

V usage is TRBV6-5 and J usage is TRBJ2-7; a weak D match, TRBD1 (6 bases). There are 11 residues in the CDR3. Germline V gene sequence: CDR1 MNHEY, CDR2 SVGAGI. V shed 5 bases and J shed 10 bases, with 12 bases lying between them. The CDR3 region has the DNA TGTGCCAGCAGTCAGGGGAGTGGACAGTACTTC. Protein product: CASSQGSGQYF.

The genes are TRBV5-4 and TRBJ1-1; no definite D call. V shed 0 bases and J shed 0 bases, with 9 bases lying between them. CDR1 is SGHNT and CDR2 is YYREEE in the germline V gene (reference sequence). The CDR3 runs to 15 residues. The CDR3 sequence is CASSLGPGLNTEAFF. The CDR3 DNA is TGTGCCAGCAGCTTGGGGCCGGGTTTGAACACTGAAGCTTTCTTT. The whole variable domain, remainder taken from reference TRBV5-4 and TRBJ1-1, is ETGVTQSPTHLIKTRGQQVTLRCSSQSGHNTVSWYQQALGQGPQFIFQYYREEENGRGNFPPRFSGLQFPNYSSELNVNALELDDSALYLCASSLGPGLNTEAFFGQGTRLTVV.

The J gene is TRBJ1-2, the V gene TRBV29-1, with 7 bases fitting TRBD1. The CDR3 sequence is 13 residues long. The ends lost 3 bases at V and 3 bases at J; junction bases unmatched: 4. Germline CDR1 and CDR2: SQVTM and ANQGSEA. The CDR3 DNA reads TGCAGCGTTGACTTTGACAGGGACTATGGCTACACCTTC. Encoded protein: CSVDFDRDYGYTF.

The J gene is TRBJ1-1, the V gene TRBV29-1; D call uncertain. Trimming removed 7 bases at V and 1 base at J, with 13 bases between. CDR1 and CDR2 from the germline V gene are SQVTM and ANQGSEA. The CDR3 covers 13 residues. The CDR3, as DNA: TGCAGCGGTAAAGCAACCACGAACACTGAAGCTTTCTTT. Translation: CSGKATTNTEAFF.

The table lists this clone with a few counts. The rearrangement links TRBV30 to TRBJ1-2, with 10 bases identical to TRBD1. The CDR3 contains 13 residues. The germline V gene encodes CDR1 GTSNPN and CDR2 SVGIG (reference sequence). V lost 3 bases to trimming and J lost 5 bases; unmatched junction nucleotides: 3. CDR3 bases: TGTGCCTGGAGGACAGGGGGCCGTTATGGCTACACCTTC. Encoded protein: CAWRTGGRYGYTF.

The chain employs TRBV11-2 and TRBJ1-4; maybe TRBD1 (5 bases). The CDR3 extends over 17 amino acids. Trimming removed 6 bases at V and 4 bases at J, with 21 bases between. Per germline, CDR1 SGHAT and CDR2 FQNNGV. The CDR3 loop reads CASRYTGPRRDNEKLFF. The CDR3 DNA follows: TGTGCCAGCAGGTATACAGGCCCTCGGCGGGATAATGAAAAACTGTTTTTT.

V gene TRBV18 combines with J gene TRBJ2-7, with 14 positions matching TRBD2. The CDR3 has 14 amino acids. Germline V gives CDR1 KGHSH, CDR2 LQKENI. The trim removed 1 base at V and 9 bases at J, leaving 2 bases unmatched. This CDR3 reads CASSPRLAGGVQYF. The CDR3 nucleotides read TGTGCCAGCTCACCACGACTAGCGGGAGGGGTGCAGTACTTC.

The rearrangement joins TRBV30 to TRBJ2-7, with TRBD2 as a possible D gene (6 bases). This CDR3 contains 14 residues. V was pared by 3 bases and J by 4 bases, with 16 bases between. Germline CDR1 is GTSNPN and CDR2 is SVGIG (reference sequence). DNA of the CDR3: TGTGCCTGGAGCAAGGAGGGTCTGGGGTACGAGCAGTACTTC. It specifies CAWSKEGLGYEQYF.

The chain carries TRBV19 and TRBJ1-1; 8 bases are a match to TRBD1. The CDR3 totals 13 residues. Looked up from germline, CDR1 is LNHDA and CDR2 is SQIVND (reference sequence). Unmatched junction bases numbered 2, after V lost 3 bases and J lost 5 bases. In DNA, the CDR3 is TGTGCCAGTAGTATGACAGGGGAGACTGAAGCTTTCTTT. It codes for CASSMTGETEAFF.

The rearrangement uses TRBV5-1 and TRBJ2-2, with 8 positions matching TRBD2. V was pared by 2 bases and J by 5 bases, with 8 bases of the junction left unmatched. Germline values: CDR1 SGHRS, CDR2 YFSETQ. The CDR3 loop spans 16 amino acids. CDR3 in amino acids: CASSFRREGRTGELFF. CDR3 sequence (DNA): TGCGCCAGCAGCTTTCGACGGGAGGGCCGGACCGGGGAGCTGTTTTTT.

V and J are TRBV7-2 and TRBJ1-1; 7 nucleotides align to TRBD1. Germline CDR1 SGHTA, CDR2 FQGNSA. This CDR3 region has 11 residues. J was trimmed by 8 bases and V by 6 bases; bases with no gene match: 3. The CDR3 sequence: CASSLTGEAFF. The CDR3 DNA reads as TGTGCCAGCAGTCTGACAGGGGAAGCTTTCTTT. Looking up the rest from reference TRBV7-2 and TRBJ1-1 gives the full variable domain: GAGVSQSPSNKVTEKGKDVELRCDPISGHTALYWYRQSLGQGLEFLIYFQGNSAPDKSGLPSDRFSAERTGGSVSTLTIQRTQQEDSAVYLCASSLTGEAFFGQGTRLTVV.

This rearrangement joins TRBV7-2 to TRBJ1-2, with 7 bases identical to TRBD1. V was pared by 5 bases and J by 3 bases, with 3 bases of the junction left unmatched. The germline CDR1 and CDR2 sequences are SGHTA and FQGNSA. The CDR3 consists of 13 residues. This CDR3 is CASSAGTDYGYTF. The CDR3 bases are TGTGCCAGCAGCGCCGGGACAGACTATGGCTACACCTTC.

The chain couples TRBV27 to TRBJ1-1; tentative D call: TRBD1 (6 bases). This CDR3 comprises 14 residues. CDR1 is MNHEY and CDR2 is SMNVEV in the germline V gene (reference sequence). Trimming shortened V by 2 bases and J by 6 bases, and 13 bases separated the two germline ends. The CDR3 DNA reads as TGTGCCAGCAGTTTAGAGCAGGGGAGGGCTGAAGCTTTCTTT. It yields the protein CASSLEQGRAEAFF.

The J gene is TRBJ2-2, the V gene TRBV7-6; 9 positions agree with TRBD1. Trimming removed 1 base from V and 4 bases from J; junction bases left unmatched: 4. The germline gives CDR1 SGHVS, CDR2 FNYEAQ. The CDR3 has 16 amino acids. The CDR3 protein is CASSLGTGASTGELFF. The DNA for the CDR3 is TGTGCCAGCAGCTTAGGGACAGGGGCTTCCACCGGGGAGCTGTTTTTT. Full variable domain (remainder filled in from reference TRBV7-6 and TRBJ2-2): GAGVSQSPRYKVTKRGQDVALRCDPISGHVSLYWYRQALGQGPEFLTYFNYEAQQDKSGLPNDRFSAERPEGSISTLTIQRTEQRDSAMYRCASSLGTGASTGELFFGEGSRLTVL.

The chain couples TRBV18 to TRBJ1-4; the D gene is possibly TRBD1 (5 bases). Germline values: CDR1 KGHSH, CDR2 LQKENI. V was clipped by 3 bases and J by 5 bases, with 13 bases between them. This CDR3 has 15 residues. CDR3 in DNA: TGTGCCAGCTCACCCCAGGGAACCGAGAATGAAAAACTGTTTTTT. Translating gives CASSPQGTENEKLFF.

The chain links TRBV18 to TRBJ1-5; 10 nucleotides match TRBD1. Trimming removed 4 bases from V and 5 bases from J; junction bases left unmatched: 8. Germline V gives CDR1 KGHSH, CDR2 LQKENI. The CDR3 runs to 16 residues. The CDR3 DNA reads TGTGCCAGCTCACGACAGCCCGGGACAGGGGATCAGCCCCAGCATTTT. Its translation is CASSRQPGTGDQPQHF.

The rearrangement joins TRBV5-4 to TRBJ2-1; TRBD1 matches 8 bases. The V segment lost 3 bases and the J segment 3 bases; nucleotides outside the gene matches: 8. Per germline, CDR1 SGHNT and CDR2 YYREEE (reference sequence). The length of the CDR3 is 16 residues. CDR3 amino acids: CASSSAAGGIYNEQFF. For the CDR3, the DNA is TGTGCCAGCAGCTCCGCAGCAGGGGGCATCTACAATGAGCAGTTCTTC.

The gene calls are TRBV18 and TRBJ1-2, with D possibly being TRBD1 (5 bases). CDR1 is KGHSH and CDR2 is LQKENI in the germline V gene. The V and J ends lost 2 bases and 3 bases respectively, with 16 bases between them. The CDR3 has 16 amino acids. CDR3 region: CASSPTPGGIDYGYTF. CDR3 DNA: TGTGCCAGCTCACCAACCCCGGGGGGGATCGACTATGGCTACACCTTC.

The rearrangement links TRBV18 to TRBJ2-5, with 11 bases that match TRBD2. This CDR3 has 17 amino acids. With V trimmed by 0 bases and J by 5 bases, 8 bases remained unmatched. The germline CDR1 and CDR2 sequences are KGHSH and LQKENI. The CDR3 reads CASSPPNLAGGRETQYF. CDR3 nucleotide sequence: TGTGCCAGCTCACCACCTAATCTAGCGGGGGGCCGGGAGACCCAGTACTTC.

The chain combines TRBV9 with TRBJ2-1; 7 nucleotides align to TRBD1. The CDR3 is made up of 14 amino acids. The V and J ends lost 2 bases and 8 bases, in that order; junction bases with no gene match: 7. Looked up from germline, CDR1 is SGDLS and CDR2 is YYNGEE. In DNA, the CDR3 is TGTGCCAGCAGCGTGTCAGGGGGAAGGGATGAGCAGTTCTTC. Its protein product is CASSVSGGRDEQFF. Supplemented by reference TRBV9 and TRBJ2-1, the full variable domain reads DSGVTQTPKHLITATGQRVTLRCSPRSGDLSVYWYQQSLDQGLQFLIQYYNGEERAKGNILERFSAQQFPDLHSELNLSSLELGDSALYFCASSVSGGRDEQFFGPGTRLTVL.

The chain joins TRBV5-6 to TRBJ2-7, with 9 bases identical to TRBD2. The V gene end was trimmed by 0 bases and the J gene end by 0 bases; junction bases not matched to a gene: 4. This CDR3 region has 16 residues. Germline-derived CDR1 and CDR2 are SGHDT and YYEEEE. CDR3 sequence (DNA): TGTGCCAGCAGCTTGGGAGGTAGCGGGAGCTCCTACGAGCAGTACTTC. This gives the protein CASSLGGSGSSYEQYF.

This sequence joins TRBV4-3 and TRBJ2-1; 10 nucleotides agree with TRBD2. This CDR3 spans 16 amino acids. Trimming at V came to 0 bases and at J to 4 bases, leaving 3 bases not matched to a gene. Germline lookup yields CDR1 LGHNA and CDR2 YSLEER. The CDR3 is CASSQEERGGYNEQFF. Written as DNA, the CDR3 is TGCGCCAGCAGCCAAGAAGAGCGGGGGGGGTACAATGAGCAGTTCTTC.

This clone was counted a single time. The rearrangement links TRBV4-2 to TRBJ2-5; 9 bases are a match to TRBD1. TRBJ2-7 explains the end of the DNA better; the J call may be wrong. The CDR3 runs 14 residues. Germline-derived CDR1 and CDR2 are LGHNA and YNFKEQ. The CDR3: CASSPGQGHYEQYF. The CDR3 nucleotides read TGTGCCAGCAGCCCGGGACAGGGACACTACGAGCAGTACTTC.

This CDR3 is CASKTSGHQETQYF. Here the CDR3 DNA reads TGTGCCAGTAAGACTAGCGGGCACCAAGAGACCCAGTACTTC. V is TRBV14 and J is TRBJ2-5, with 10 bases identical to TRBD2. Germline-derived CDR1 and CDR2 are SGHDN and FVKESK. The V and J ends lost 9 bases and 0 bases, in that order; junction bases with no gene match: 4. CDR3 size: 14 residues.

As for this clone: At one end, the junction sequence differs from germline, possibly due to a read error. The CDR3 DNA follows: TGTGCTAGCAGCTTAGCTCAGGGTGACAATGAAAAACTGTTTTTT. It translates to CASSLAQGDNEKLFF. The chain joins TRBV7-7 to TRBJ1-4, with D perhaps matching TRBD1 (5 bases). CDR3 size: 15 residues. Looked up from germline, CDR1 is SSHAT and CDR2 is FNYEAQ (reference sequence).

J is TRBJ2-3 and V is TRBV6-5, with D possibly matching TRBD1 (7 bases). The V end was cut by 8 bases, the J end by 5 bases, with 20 bases between. The germline gives CDR1 MNHEY, CDR2 SVGAGI. The CDR3 consists of 15 residues. The CDR3 spells CASVPRPGGGDTQYF. The CDR3, as DNA: TGTGCCAGCGTCCCCCGGCCAGGGGGAGGAGATACGCAGTATTTT.

This chain uses TRBV7-9 with TRBJ2-1; D remains ambiguous. Between the trimmed V and J ends, which lost 1 base and 4 bases, there was a span of 11 bases. The CDR3 extends over 15 amino acids. Germline V lookup: CDR1 SEHNR, CDR2 FQNEAQ (reference sequence). In nucleotides, the CDR3 is TGTGCCAGCAGCTTAGTATTGGGCAGATACAATGAGCAGTTCTTC. Its protein product is CASSLVLGRYNEQFF.

The CDR3 DNA reads as TGTGCCATCAGTGAGCGGACTGAGTACGAGCAGTACTTC. As protein: CAISERTEYEQYF. The rearrangement uses TRBV10-3 and TRBJ2-7, with D perhaps TRBD2 (5 bases). Germline assignment: CDR1 ENHRY and CDR2 SYGVKD. V lost 2 bases and J lost 4, with 9 bases in between. The CDR3 contains 13 residues.